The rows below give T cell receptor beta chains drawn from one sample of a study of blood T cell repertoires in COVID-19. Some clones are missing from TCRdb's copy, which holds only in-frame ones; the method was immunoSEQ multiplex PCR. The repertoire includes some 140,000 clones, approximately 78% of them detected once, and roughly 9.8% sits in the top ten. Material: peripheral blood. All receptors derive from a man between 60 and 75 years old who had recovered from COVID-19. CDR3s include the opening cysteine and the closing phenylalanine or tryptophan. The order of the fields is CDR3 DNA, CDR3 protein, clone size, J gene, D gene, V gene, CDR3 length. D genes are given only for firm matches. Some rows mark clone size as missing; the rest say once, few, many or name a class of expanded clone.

cdr3_nt: TGTGCCAGCAGTGGCAGGGTGTATGAGCAGTTCTTC
cdr3_aa: CASSGRVYEQFF
clone_size: NA
j_call: TRBJ2-1
d_call: NA
v_call: TRBV12-3/TRBV12-4
cdr3_length: 12

cdr3_nt: TGTGCCTGGAGTGTTTCGGTAGAAAAACTGTTTTTT
cdr3_aa: CAWSVSVEKLFF
clone_size: NA
j_call: TRBJ1-4
d_call: NA
v_call: TRBV30
cdr3_length: 12

cdr3_nt: TGTGCCAGCAGCATTCGGGACAGAATGAACACTGAAGCTTTCTTT
cdr3_aa: CASSIRDRMNTEAFF
clone_size: NA
j_call: TRBJ1-1
d_call: TRBD1
v_call: TRBV6-5
cdr3_length: 15

cdr3_nt: TGTGCCGCCAGCATTGGGCAGCCTGAAAAACTGTTTTTT
cdr3_aa: CAASIGQPEKLFF
clone_size: few
j_call: TRBJ1-4
d_call: NA
v_call: TRBV2
cdr3_length: 13

cdr3_nt: TGTGCCAGCAGCCCCGGGACAGGGGGCACCGAGCAGTACTTC
cdr3_aa: CASSPGTGGTEQYF
clone_size: NA
j_call: TRBJ2-7
d_call: TRBD1
v_call: TRBV5-6
cdr3_length: 14

cdr3_nt: TGTGCCAGCAGCTTATCCAGCGGGAGTACGGAGCAGTACTTC
cdr3_aa: CASSLSSGSTEQYF
clone_size: NA
j_call: TRBJ2-7
d_call: TRBD2
v_call: TRBV7-2
cdr3_length: 14

cdr3_nt: TGTGCCAGCAGTGAAGAAGGCGGGAGTAGCTACAATGAGCAGTTCTTC
cdr3_aa: CASSEEGGSSYNEQFF
clone_size: NA
j_call: TRBJ2-1
d_call: TRBD2
v_call: TRBV25-1
cdr3_length: 16

cdr3_nt: TGTGCCAGTACCCTCGACGGGGTACAGGGGAGTCATTCGTACTATGGCTACACCTTC
cdr3_aa: CASTLDGVQGSHSYYGYTF
clone_size: NA
j_call: TRBJ1-2
d_call: TRBD1
v_call: TRBV19
cdr3_length: 19

cdr3_nt: TGTGCCAGTAGGGACAGGGGCCGAGGCTACACCTTC
cdr3_aa: CASRDRGRGYTF
clone_size: NA
j_call: TRBJ1-2
d_call: TRBD1
v_call: TRBV19
cdr3_length: 12

cdr3_nt: TGTGCCAGCAGCCCAGGTGGGGGGAGGGACCCCTACGAGCAGTACTTC
cdr3_aa: CASSPGGGRDPYEQYF
clone_size: NA
j_call: TRBJ2-7
d_call: TRBD2
v_call: TRBV7-3
cdr3_length: 16

cdr3_nt: TGTGCCAGTAGTATCGGGCTAGCGGGAGACCGGTATTTT
cdr3_aa: CASSIGLAGDRYF
clone_size: NA
j_call: TRBJ2-3
d_call: TRBD2
v_call: TRBV19
cdr3_length: 13

cdr3_nt: TGTGCCAGCAGCTTAGGAGGGACACCTGCATCTGGAAACACCATATATTTT
cdr3_aa: CASSLGGTPASGNTIYF
clone_size: NA
j_call: TRBJ1-3
d_call: NA
v_call: TRBV7-9
cdr3_length: 17

cdr3_nt: TGTGCCAGTAGTATGAGTTCCGCCAAAAACATTCAGTACTTC
cdr3_aa: CASSMSSAKNIQYF
clone_size: NA
j_call: TRBJ2-4
d_call: NA
v_call: TRBV19
cdr3_length: 14

cdr3_nt: TGTGCCAGCAGTTATAATTTACGGGATAACGAGCAGTACTTC
cdr3_aa: CASSYNLRDNEQYF
clone_size: NA
j_call: TRBJ2-7
d_call: NA
v_call: TRBV6-5
cdr3_length: 14

cdr3_nt: TGTGCCAGCAGGGGCGGGACAGACAATCAGCCCCAGCATTTT
cdr3_aa: CASRGGTDNQPQHF
clone_size: many
j_call: TRBJ1-5
d_call: TRBD1
v_call: TRBV2
cdr3_length: 14

cdr3_nt: TGTGCCAGCAGCCACGAAGCCGGGACAGGGGGTTCACCCCTCCACTTT
cdr3_aa: CASSHEAGTGGSPLHF
clone_size: NA
j_call: TRBJ1-6
d_call: TRBD1
v_call: TRBV5-6
cdr3_length: 16

cdr3_nt: TGTGCCAGCAGTAGACAAGGGACTAGCGGGAAAGGAGAGCAGTTCTTC
cdr3_aa: CASSRQGTSGKGEQFF
clone_size: NA
j_call: TRBJ2-1
d_call: TRBD2
v_call: TRBV6-2/TRBV6-3
cdr3_length: 16

cdr3_nt: TGTGCCACCAGTGACCAACCCCCGGGACAGGGGACCGGGGAGCTGTTTTTT
cdr3_aa: CATSDQPPGQGTGELFF
clone_size: NA
j_call: TRBJ2-2
d_call: TRBD1
v_call: TRBV24-1
cdr3_length: 17

cdr3_nt: TGTGCCAGCAGCGACAGGGTCTTCGATGGCTACACCTTC
cdr3_aa: CASSDRVFDGYTF
clone_size: NA
j_call: TRBJ1-2
d_call: TRBD1
v_call: TRBV6-5
cdr3_length: 13

cdr3_nt: TGTGCCAGCACCTCGACGGGGGTCCAGAACACTGAAGCTTTCTTT
cdr3_aa: CASTSTGVQNTEAFF
clone_size: NA
j_call: TRBJ1-1
d_call: NA
v_call: TRBV28
cdr3_length: 15

cdr3_nt: TGTGCCTGGGGAAAAAGAGCGGGATCCTACGAGCAGTACTTC
cdr3_aa: CAWGKRAGSYEQYF
clone_size: NA
j_call: TRBJ2-7
d_call: TRBD2
v_call: TRBV30
cdr3_length: 14

cdr3_nt: TGTGCAAGTCGGGGCCCAGGGTCGAACACTGAAGCTTTCTTT
cdr3_aa: CASRGPGSNTEAFF
clone_size: NA
j_call: TRBJ1-1
d_call: NA
v_call: TRBV12-2
cdr3_length: 14

cdr3_nt: TGTGCCAGTAGCCTGACAGGGAGTTCCTACAATGAGCAGTTCTTC
cdr3_aa: CASSLTGSSYNEQFF
clone_size: NA
j_call: TRBJ2-1
d_call: TRBD1
v_call: TRBV19
cdr3_length: 15

cdr3_nt: TGTGCCAGCAGCTTCGGGGGCTCCTACGAGCAGTACTTC
cdr3_aa: CASSFGGSYEQYF
clone_size: NA
j_call: TRBJ2-7
d_call: NA
v_call: TRBV7-9
cdr3_length: 13

cdr3_nt: TGCGCCAGCAGCCAATTGGGGGAGGCCTACAATGAGCAGTTCTTC
cdr3_aa: CASSQLGEAYNEQFF
clone_size: NA
j_call: TRBJ2-1
d_call: NA
v_call: TRBV4-3
cdr3_length: 15

cdr3_nt: TGTGCCAGCAGCCAACCGGACTGGTCCTACGAGCAGTACTTC
cdr3_aa: CASSQPDWSYEQYF
clone_size: NA
j_call: TRBJ2-7
d_call: NA
v_call: TRBV9
cdr3_length: 14

cdr3_nt: TGTGCCAGTAGTACTCCGCAGGGAAATCAGCCCCAGCATTTT
cdr3_aa: CASSTPQGNQPQHF
clone_size: NA
j_call: TRBJ1-5
d_call: NA
v_call: TRBV19
cdr3_length: 14

cdr3_nt: TGTGCCAGCTCACGCCGGGACAGGGACTACAATCAGCCCCAGCATTTT
cdr3_aa: CASSRRDRDYNQPQHF
clone_size: NA
j_call: TRBJ1-5
d_call: TRBD1
v_call: TRBV18
cdr3_length: 16

cdr3_nt: TGTGCCTGGAGTGCCCAGGGTCGTCAGCCCCAGCATTTT
cdr3_aa: CAWSAQGRQPQHF
clone_size: NA
j_call: TRBJ1-5
d_call: NA
v_call: TRBV30
cdr3_length: 13

cdr3_nt: TGTGCCAGCAGTAGCCGAGGACAGGGCGGAAGCTACACCTTC
cdr3_aa: CASSSRGQGGSYTF
clone_size: NA
j_call: TRBJ1-2
d_call: TRBD1
v_call: TRBV6-5
cdr3_length: 14

cdr3_nt: TGTGCCAGCAGGGACAGCTCCTTAAATCAGCCCCAGCATTTT
cdr3_aa: CASRDSSLNQPQHF
clone_size: NA
j_call: TRBJ1-5
d_call: NA
v_call: TRBV7-2
cdr3_length: 14

cdr3_nt: TGTGCCTGGAGTGTAACGGGGGACTGGGGGGAGACCCAGTACTTC
cdr3_aa: CAWSVTGDWGETQYF
clone_size: NA
j_call: TRBJ2-5
d_call: NA
v_call: TRBV30
cdr3_length: 15

cdr3_nt: TGTGCCTGGGCGAATGCTATGGGCCGCGAGCAGTACTTC
cdr3_aa: CAWANAMGREQYF
clone_size: NA
j_call: TRBJ2-7
d_call: NA
v_call: TRBV30
cdr3_length: 13

cdr3_nt: TGTGCCAGCAGCTTGAGAGGAACTGGGGCCAACGTCCTGACTTTC
cdr3_aa: CASSLRGTGANVLTF
clone_size: NA
j_call: TRBJ2-6
d_call: NA
v_call: TRBV11-1
cdr3_length: 15

cdr3_nt: TGTGCCAGTAGTGGACAGGGCCATGAGACCCAGTACTTC
cdr3_aa: CASSGQGHETQYF
clone_size: NA
j_call: TRBJ2-5
d_call: TRBD1
v_call: TRBV19
cdr3_length: 13

cdr3_nt: TGTGCCAGCAGCGTAGGGGCAGGGGGAAGGCAGCCCCAGCATTTT
cdr3_aa: CASSVGAGGRQPQHF
clone_size: NA
j_call: TRBJ1-5
d_call: TRBD1
v_call: TRBV9
cdr3_length: 15

cdr3_nt: TGTGCCAGCAGCCACGACAGGGTAAACACTGAAGCTTTCTTT
cdr3_aa: CASSHDRVNTEAFF
clone_size: few
j_call: TRBJ1-1
d_call: TRBD1
v_call: TRBV3-1/TRBV3-2
cdr3_length: 14

cdr3_nt: TGCGCCAGCAGCGCAACAGGGACTAGCGGGAGCGATGAGCAGTTCTTC
cdr3_aa: CASSATGTSGSDEQFF
clone_size: many
j_call: TRBJ2-1
d_call: TRBD2
v_call: TRBV5-1
cdr3_length: 16

cdr3_nt: TGTGCCAGCACCCCCAGGGAGGGCACCGGGGAGCTGTTTTTT
cdr3_aa: CASTPREGTGELFF
clone_size: NA
j_call: TRBJ2-2
d_call: TRBD2
v_call: TRBV13
cdr3_length: 14

cdr3_nt: TGTGCCAGCAGCTTAGCCCAGGGACTCGTCGGGGAGCTGTTTTTT
cdr3_aa: CASSLAQGLVGELFF
clone_size: few
j_call: TRBJ2-2
d_call: NA
v_call: TRBV7-2
cdr3_length: 15

cdr3_nt: TGTGCCAGTAGTATAGGGGGCGCAGGCACTGAAGCTTTCTTT
cdr3_aa: CASSIGGAGTEAFF
clone_size: NA
j_call: TRBJ1-1
d_call: NA
v_call: TRBV19
cdr3_length: 14

cdr3_nt: TGCGCCAGCAGCCCCGGACAGACCTACGAGCAGTACTTC
cdr3_aa: CASSPGQTYEQYF
clone_size: once
j_call: TRBJ2-7
d_call: NA
v_call: TRBV5-1
cdr3_length: 13

cdr3_nt: TGTGCCTTCGGGGAGGGCGCAGATACGCAGTATTTT
cdr3_aa: CAFGEGADTQYF
clone_size: NA
j_call: TRBJ2-3
d_call: TRBD2
v_call: TRBV10-3
cdr3_length: 12

cdr3_nt: TGTGCCAGCAGTGAGAATGAGGGAACTAATGAAAAACTGTTTTTT
cdr3_aa: CASSENEGTNEKLFF
clone_size: NA
j_call: TRBJ1-4
d_call: NA
v_call: TRBV6-1
cdr3_length: 15

cdr3_nt: TGTGCCAGCAGCGTAACTTCGGGAAGTTTCTATGGCTACACCTTC
cdr3_aa: CASSVTSGSFYGYTF
clone_size: NA
j_call: TRBJ1-2
d_call: NA
v_call: TRBV9
cdr3_length: 15

cdr3_nt: TGTGCCAGCAGTGAAACAGGGAACTTAAACCGGGAGACCCAGTACTTC
cdr3_aa: CASSETGNLNRETQYF
clone_size: NA
j_call: TRBJ2-5
d_call: NA
v_call: TRBV6-1
cdr3_length: 16

cdr3_nt: TGTGCCAGCAGCCCCCGGGGGGGTATTTCGGACGAGCAGTACTTC
cdr3_aa: CASSPRGGISDEQYF
clone_size: NA
j_call: TRBJ2-7
d_call: TRBD2
v_call: TRBV7-3
cdr3_length: 15

cdr3_nt: TGTGCCAGCAGCCTGACTGTTAACACTGAAGCTTTCTTT
cdr3_aa: CASSLTVNTEAFF
clone_size: NA
j_call: TRBJ1-1
d_call: NA
v_call: TRBV6-4
cdr3_length: 13

cdr3_nt: TGTGCCAGCAGCTACAGTTTCGGCACTGAAGCTTTCTTT
cdr3_aa: CASSYSFGTEAFF
clone_size: NA
j_call: TRBJ1-1
d_call: NA
v_call: TRBV11-3
cdr3_length: 13

cdr3_nt: TGTGCCAGCAGTGAGAATAGCGGGAGTCCGACAGATACGCAGTATTTT
cdr3_aa: CASSENSGSPTDTQYF
clone_size: once
j_call: TRBJ2-3
d_call: TRBD2
v_call: TRBV6-4
cdr3_length: 16